The T cell receptor (beta chain) under discussion was sequenced for a study of sequential checkpoint blockade in melanoma. Study at large: Each arm's sequence ended with maintenance nivolumab.

CDR1 and CDR2 (germline): SGHAT, FQNNGV. This CDR3 contains 13 residues. V lost 2 bases and J lost 0, with 5 bases in between. This clone was seen a single time. Sequenced by immunoSEQ multiplex PCR; TCRdb stores in-frame clones only, minus some. The sample carries about 25,000 clones, 70% to 80% recorded once. Treatment indicated: randomized to nivolumab then ipilimumab (arm A) or the reverse (arm B). Patients had received no earlier DNA-damaging chemotherapy. PBMC sorting kept live CD3+CD8+ cells without CD19 or CD56. Here the sequenced sample was CD8+ T cells sorted from blood (inferred from file names), taken from a patient given nivolumab and ipilimumab in sequence. This TCR was recovered from a human donor with melanoma. The J gene is TRBJ2-7, the V gene TRBV11-2; D call uncertain. CDR3 sequence reads: CASSLPSSYEQYF. CDR3 bases: TGTGCCAGCAGCTTACCCAGCTCCTACGAGCAGTACTTC.